One sample yielded the 21 T cell receptor beta chains listed below, sequenced in a study of shared clonotypes between healthy human individuals (dated by TCRdb to the early 2020s). Libraries were built with the immunoSEQ multiplex PCR assay. TCRdb holds this immuneACCESS table with in-frame rearrangements only. Some clones are missing; in checked studies, unresolved V genes explain under half, and the rest has no known cause. The table for this sample lists 2 million to 2.5 million clones; around 95% of them were counted only once. Jointly, the top ten make up roughly 0.13% of the sample. Specimen: naive CD4+ T cells sorted from blood. What this sample's cell subset or site label stands for: CD45RA+ positively selected. These receptors all come from a man in his late teens or twenties in good health.

The chain recombines TRBV10-2 with TRBJ1-2; D perhaps matches TRBD1 (5 bases). Trimming left V 3 bases short and J 2 bases short, with 10 bases between. Germline V gene data show CDR1 as WSHSY and CDR2 as SAAADI. This CDR3 spans 14 amino acids. The CDR3 DNA is TGCGCCAGCAGTGACTCAGGGTTGAACTATGGCTACACCTTC. Translating gives CASSDSGLNYGYTF.

V and J are TRBV10-3 and TRBJ2-5; 8 nucleotides line up with TRBD1. Germline values: CDR1 ENHRY, CDR2 SYGVKD. The V gene end was trimmed by 9 bases and the J gene end by 5 bases; junction bases not matched to a gene: 8. The CDR3 contains 13 residues. CDR3 coding DNA: TGTGCCATTCAGGGGGCTGGAGGGGAGACCCAGTACTTC. Translated, it gives CAIQGAGGETQYF.

The chain combines TRBV5-1 with TRBJ2-2; D unresolved. Germline assignment: CDR1 SGHRS and CDR2 YFSETQ. V was shortened by 0 bases and J by 4 bases, with 7 bases between the two germline ends. The CDR3 is 14 amino acids. CDR3 sequence (DNA): TGCGCCAGCAGCTTGGAAGGGCTCACCGGGGAGCTGTTTTTT. Encoded protein: CASSLEGLTGELFF.

V gene TRBV7-2 combines with J gene TRBJ1-1, with D maybe TRBD1 (5 bases). Germline loops: CDR1 SGHTA, CDR2 FQGNSA. V shed 3 bases and J shed 3 bases, with 8 bases lying between them. CDR3 length: 13 residues. This chain's CDR3 is CASSFGGYTEAFF. The CDR3 DNA follows: TGTGCCAGCAGCTTCGGGGGATACACTGAAGCTTTCTTT.

The gene calls are TRBV7-9 and TRBJ2-2; 7 bases match TRBD1. CDR3 length: 15 amino acids. V was pared by 6 bases and J by 4 bases, with 8 bases of the junction left unmatched. Germline V gene sequence: CDR1 SEHNR, CDR2 FQNEAQ (reference sequence). As DNA, the CDR3 is TGTGCCAGCAGTCTAGGGGGACAGATCACCGGGGAGCTGTTTTTT. Protein product: CASSLGGQITGELFF.

The V gene is TRBV29-1, the J gene TRBJ2-3; 7 bases are a match to TRBD2. The CDR3 loop spans 15 amino acids. The germline V gene has CDR1 SQVTM and CDR2 ANQGSEA. V lost 3 bases, J lost 4 bases, and 10 bases stayed unmatched. The CDR3 DNA reads TGCAGCGTTGAGGGCGGGAGAGAACGGCCAGATACGCAGTATTTT. Amino acid sequence: CSVEGGRERPDTQYF.

The chain carries TRBV2 and TRBJ2-5, with 9 bases lining up with TRBD1. The CDR3 sequence is 14 residues long. Germline V gene data show CDR1 as SNHLY and CDR2 as FYNNEI. Germline trimming cut 11 bases from V and 4 bases from J; bases unmatched to any gene: 11. The CDR3 DNA reads as TGTGCCGGCCGGGACAGGGTCGTTCTAGAGACCCAGTACTTC. This translates into CAGRDRVVLETQYF. Complete variable domain (other parts from reference TRBV2 and TRBJ2-5): EPEVTQTPSHQVTQMGQEVILRCVPISNHLYFYWYRQILGQKVEFLVSFYNNEISEKSEIFDDQFSVERPDGSNFTLKIRSTKLEDSAMYFCAGRDRVVLETQYFGPGTRLLVL.

The chain couples TRBV29-1 to TRBJ2-5; maybe TRBD1 (5 bases). There are 13 residues in the CDR3. V was cut by 3 bases and J by 3 bases, with 11 bases left in between. Per germline, CDR1 SQVTM and CDR2 ANQGSEA. The CDR3 sequence is CSVEPGNEETQYF. DNA of the CDR3: TGCAGCGTTGAGCCAGGGAATGAAGAGACCCAGTACTTC.

The chain uses TRBV6-1 and TRBJ1-4, with a tentative D call TRBD1 (5 bases). V was pared by 7 bases and J by 8 bases, with 17 bases between. The CDR3 is made up of 14 amino acids. Germline V gene lookup returns CDR1 MNHNS and CDR2 SASEGT. DNA for the CDR3: TGTGCCAGCAAGGTCGGGCAGGGAGTGGAAAAACTGTTTTTT. This gives the protein CASKVGQGVEKLFF.

The chain uses TRBV19 and TRBJ1-1; D is perhaps TRBD1 (6 bases). The germline gives CDR1 LNHDA, CDR2 SQIVND (reference sequence). V lost 2 bases to trimming and J lost 4 bases, with 11 bases between them. This CDR3 has 14 residues. CDR3 protein: CASSIIRGPTEAFF. In nucleotides, the CDR3 is TGTGCCAGTAGTATAATTCGGGGGCCCACTGAAGCTTTCTTT. Using reference TRBV19 and TRBJ1-1 for the parts outside the CDR3, the full variable domain is DGGITQSPKYLFRKEGQNVTLSCEQNLNHDAMYWYRQDPGQGLRLIYYSQIVNDFQKGDIAEGYSVSREKKESFPLTVTSAQKNPTAFYLCASSIIRGPTEAFFGQGTRLTVV.

This clone was found once. The rearrangement links TRBV10-2 to TRBJ1-1, with D unresolved. Germline V CDR1 and CDR2: WSHSY, SAAADI. The V and J ends lost 9 bases and 1 base respectively, with 6 bases between them. This CDR3 spans 11 amino acids. The CDR3 spells CASHWNTEAFF. CDR3 nucleotides: TGCGCCAGTCACTGGAACACTGAAGCTTTCTTT.

About this clone: Other nucleotide sequences from this sample produce the same CDR3. The rearrangement joins TRBV27 to TRBJ1-5; D call uncertain. V lost 2 bases to trimming and J lost 2 bases, with 10 bases between them. This CDR3 is built from 15 residues. Germline CDR1 is MNHEY and CDR2 is SMNVEV (reference sequence). DNA for the CDR3: TGTGCCAGCAGTTTAAGTGGGCGAGGCAATCAGCCCCAGCATTTT. This encodes CASSLSGRGNQPQHF.

This rearrangement joins TRBV27 to TRBJ2-5; 9 bases line up with TRBD2. J was trimmed by 5 bases and V by 2 bases; bases with no gene match: 3. The CDR3 spans 14 residues. Germline V gene lookup returns CDR1 MNHEY and CDR2 SMNVEV (reference sequence). DNA of the CDR3: TGTGCCAGCAGTTTAGCGGGGGGGCCCGAGACCCAGTACTTC. Protein product: CASSLAGGPETQYF.

Comment on this clone: Other DNA sequences within the sample encode an identical CDR3. CDR3 amino acids: CASSEASLNQPQHF. CDR3 in DNA: TGTGCCAGCAGTGAAGCAAGCTTAAATCAGCCCCAGCATTTT. The V call is TRBV6-1, the J call TRBJ1-5; D remains unclear. V was pared by 0 bases and J by 4 bases, with 7 bases between. The CDR3 sequence is 14 residues long. CDR1 and CDR2 (germline): MNHNS, SASEGT.

The chain employs TRBV5-4 and TRBJ2-3, with D possibly matching TRBD2 (5 bases). The germline V and J ends were trimmed by 6 bases and 2 bases, with 16 bases remaining between them. CDR3 length equals 15 residues. From germline, CDR1 is SGHNT and CDR2 YYREEE (reference sequence). The CDR3 protein is CASKTGLFVTDTQYF. For the CDR3, the DNA is TGTGCCAGCAAGACTGGACTGTTTGTCACAGATACGCAGTATTTT. Based on the CDR3 plus reference TRBV5-4 and TRBJ2-3, the full variable domain is ETGVTQSPTHLIKTRGQQVTLRCSSQSGHNTVSWYQQALGQGPQFIFQYYREEENGRGNFPPRFSGLQFPNYSSELNVNALELDDSALYLCASKTGLFVTDTQYFGPGTRLTVL.

CDR3 DNA sequence: TGTGCCATCAGCGATATACACTACAATGAGCAGTTCTTC. This gives the protein CAISDIHYNEQFF. The chain has TRBV10-3 and TRBJ2-1; D gene ambiguous. The germline V gene has CDR1 ENHRY and CDR2 SYGVKD. V gave up 6 bases and J gave up 3 bases, with 9 bases separating them. The CDR3 sequence is 13 residues long.

CDR3 sequence reads: CATSREAGGPAYEQYF. CDR3 coding DNA: TGTGCCACCAGCAGGGAGGCGGGGGGCCCCGCCTACGAGCAGTACTTC. The V and J genes are TRBV15 and TRBJ2-7; 8 positions agree with TRBD2. Germline values: CDR1 LNHNV, CDR2 YYDKDF (reference sequence). The CDR3 is 16 residues long. V shed 3 bases, J shed 2 bases, and the junction held 9 bases outside the gene matches.

The chain recombines TRBV7-9 with TRBJ1-4; D remains ambiguous. Germline CDR1 reads SEHNR; CDR2 reads FQNEAQ (reference sequence). Trimming pared 1 base from V and 6 bases from J, leaving 9 bases between. This CDR3 is 14 amino acids long. CDR3 in DNA: TGTGCCAGCAGCTTAGGCCGGACTGATGAAAAACTGTTTTTT. The encoded protein is CASSLGRTDEKLFF.

Note on this clone: Other DNA sequences of this sample code for an identical CDR3. J is TRBJ2-1 and V is TRBV7-9; D unclear. The V gene lost 3 bases and the J gene lost 0 bases, with 9 bases spanning the gap. This CDR3 comprises 15 residues. CDR1 SEHNR and CDR2 FQNEAQ come from the germline V gene (reference sequence). CDR3 residues: CASSFGQSSYNEQFF. In DNA, the CDR3 is TGTGCCAGCAGCTTCGGCCAGAGCTCCTACAATGAGCAGTTCTTC.

The chain employs TRBV14 and TRBJ1-6; D not resolved. Trimming pared 1 base from V and 10 bases from J, leaving 11 bases between. The CDR3 runs 14 residues. Germline lookup yields CDR1 SGHDN and CDR2 FVKESK. The CDR3 DNA sequence: TGTGCCAGCAGCCAAGTCCTCTGGACCTCACCCCTCCACTTT. Its translation: CASSQVLWTSPLHF.

The chain uses TRBV4-1 and TRBJ1-5, with TRBD1 identical over 10 bases. Germline V gives CDR1 MGHRA, CDR2 YSYEKL. This CDR3 is 16 amino acids long. The trim removed 4 bases at V and 6 bases at J, leaving 9 bases unmatched. CDR3 sequence (DNA): TGCGCCAGCAGCCGGGGGACAGGGGTAATGGTTCAGCCCCAGCATTTT. It specifies CASSRGTGVMVQPQHF.